Following are 5 T cell receptor beta chains from one sample sequenced in a study of early T cells in non-severe SARS-CoV-2 infection. TCRdb itself ran the 5' RACE reads through MiXCR, one entry per CDR3 protein. There are about 58,000 distinct CDR3 sequences in the sample; 12% occur only once, and roughly 1.2% lies in the top ten. Sequenced material: whole blood, taken at baseline. The receptors were sampled from an adult who was a healthcare worker with PCR-confirmed SARS-CoV-2 infection or an uninfected control (not recorded which). The donor label of this sample is uncertain.

The gene calls are TRBV7-2 and TRBJ1-4; TRBD1 might be the D (6 bases). CDR3 size: 15 residues. Trimming shortened V by 1 base and J by 8 bases, and 14 bases separated the two germline ends. Germline V CDR1 and CDR2: SGHTA, FQGNSA. The CDR3 DNA reads TGTGCCAGCAGCTTAGTAGGGGGTCTGGGGGAAAAACTGTTTTTT. This codes for CASSLVGGLGEKLFF.

This clonotype was observed a handful of times. The chain recombines TRBV6-1 with TRBJ2-1; 9 positions agree with TRBD1. Germline V gene data show CDR1 as MNHNS and CDR2 as SASEGT. CDR3 length: 17 amino acids. V lost 3 bases and J lost 3; bases outside the gene matches: 9. The CDR3 nucleotides are TGTGCCAGCAGTGATGTGAACCGGGACAGGGACTACAATGAGCAGTTCTTC. Translated: CASSDVNRDRDYNEQFF.

The sample holds a few counts of this clonotype. J is TRBJ2-3 and V is TRBV5-4; tentatively, D is TRBD1 or TRBD2 (7 bases each). The CDR3 is made up of 17 amino acids. V was shortened by 4 bases and J by 5 bases, with 23 bases between the two germline ends. Per germline, CDR1 SGHNT and CDR2 YYREEE (reference sequence). The CDR3 spells CASSPRSGTVKGDTQYF. Here the CDR3 DNA reads TGTGCCAGCAGCCCACGAAGCGGGACAGTGAAAGGAGATACGCAGTATTTT. Full variable domain (remainder filled in from reference TRBV5-4 and TRBJ2-3): ETGVTQSPTHLIKTRGQQVTLRCSSQSGHNTVSWYQQALGQGPQFIFQYYREEENGRGNFPPRFSGLQFPNYSSELNVNALELDDSALYLCASSPRSGTVKGDTQYFGPGTRLTVL.

In this sample, this clonotype turned up many times. For the CDR3, the DNA is TGCGCCAGCAGCCAAGATTCCGGCGCGGGAGAGACCCAGTACTTC. The encoded protein is CASSQDSGAGETQYF. The chain uses TRBV4-1 and TRBJ2-5, with D possibly TRBD2 on 5 matching bases. V lost 0 bases and J lost 4, with 12 bases in between. The CDR3 is made up of 15 amino acids. Germline CDR1 and CDR2: MGHRA and YSYEKL.

The rearrangement links TRBV7-2 to TRBJ1-1; 9 bases map to TRBD1. Germline assignment: CDR1 SGHTA and CDR2 FQGNSA. CDR3 length: 15 amino acids. Trimming cost V 2 bases and J 1 base; bases outside gene matches: 2. The CDR3 here is CASSLTGGANTEAFF. CDR3 sequence (DNA): TGTGCCAGCAGCTTAACAGGGGGCGCGAACACTGAAGCTTTCTTT.